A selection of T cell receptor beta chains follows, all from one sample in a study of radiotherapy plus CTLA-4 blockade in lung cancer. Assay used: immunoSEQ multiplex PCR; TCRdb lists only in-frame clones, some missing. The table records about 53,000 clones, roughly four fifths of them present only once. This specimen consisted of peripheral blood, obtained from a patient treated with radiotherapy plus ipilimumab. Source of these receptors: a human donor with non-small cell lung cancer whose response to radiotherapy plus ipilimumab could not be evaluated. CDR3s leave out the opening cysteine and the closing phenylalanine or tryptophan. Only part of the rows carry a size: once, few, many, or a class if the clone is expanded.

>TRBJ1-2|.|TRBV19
ASTKDTYGYT
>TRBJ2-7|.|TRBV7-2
ASSPYTSGASYEQY
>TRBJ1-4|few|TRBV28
ASSGQGGEKLF
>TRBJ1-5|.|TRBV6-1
ASREGGLGNQPQH
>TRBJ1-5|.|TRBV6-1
ASSEVGGPSNQPQH
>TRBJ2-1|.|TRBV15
ATSRAGAGNEQF
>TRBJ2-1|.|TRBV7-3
ASSLIGQGAYNEQF
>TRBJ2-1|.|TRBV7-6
ASSEWTSGSSYNEQF
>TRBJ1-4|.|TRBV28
ASSFSGLTTNEKLF
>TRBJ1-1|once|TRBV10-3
AIRGGQVVTEAF
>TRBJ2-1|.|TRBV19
ATSGAGGRRNNEQF
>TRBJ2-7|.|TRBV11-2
ASSPDTEQY
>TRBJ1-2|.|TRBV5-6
ASSLTIRQALYGYT
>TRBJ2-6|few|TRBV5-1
ASSWTGTGANVLT
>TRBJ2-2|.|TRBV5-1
ASSPTTGARWGELF
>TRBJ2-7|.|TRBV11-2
ASSLGRQGGYEQY
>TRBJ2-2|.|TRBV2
ASSEGTGAPGELF
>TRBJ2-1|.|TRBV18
ASSPYAPGKGDNEQF
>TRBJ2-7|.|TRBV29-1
SVEGLAGSYEQY
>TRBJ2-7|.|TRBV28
ASSLYLAGTNEQY
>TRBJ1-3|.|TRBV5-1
ASSLDGSGNTIY
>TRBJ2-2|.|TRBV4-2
ASSQETGRTGELF
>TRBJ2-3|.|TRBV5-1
ASREAGDRTDTQY
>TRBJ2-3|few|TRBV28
ASSSGLAASTDTQY
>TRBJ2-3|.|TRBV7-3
ASSLRLAGGTTDTQY
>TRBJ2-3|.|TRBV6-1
ASSDGAGDTQY
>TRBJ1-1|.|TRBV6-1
ASSEATWTEAF
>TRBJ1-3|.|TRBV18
ASSPPGATGNTIY
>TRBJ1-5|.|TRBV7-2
ASSVRTGSNQPQH
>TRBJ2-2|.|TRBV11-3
ASSLLASGGELF
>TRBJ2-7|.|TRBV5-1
ASSIGTSSSYEQY
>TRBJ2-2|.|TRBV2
ASSAGRNTGELF
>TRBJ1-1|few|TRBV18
ASSRQPGQRRTEAF
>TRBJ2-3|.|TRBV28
ASSEPGREGTDTQY
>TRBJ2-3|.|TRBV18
ASSTQGQRTDTQY
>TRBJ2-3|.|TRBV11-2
ASSSFTDTQY
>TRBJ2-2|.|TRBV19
GSSGSGGGELF
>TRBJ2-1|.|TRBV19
ASSIGSGGLADEQF
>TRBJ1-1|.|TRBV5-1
ASSLRPRGLNTEAF
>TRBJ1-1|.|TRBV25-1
ASSGPRGTEAF
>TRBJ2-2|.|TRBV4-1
ASSLSGGGPTGELF
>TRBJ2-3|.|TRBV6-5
ASGRSGSVTDTQY
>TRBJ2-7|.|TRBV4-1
ASSHPSGSYEQY
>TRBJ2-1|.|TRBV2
ASSDFLGERNEQF
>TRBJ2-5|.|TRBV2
ASSEGGVVGETQY
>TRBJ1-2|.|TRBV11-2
ASSSLDDRVTGGYT
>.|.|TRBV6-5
ASLRLEAYEQY